Presented here are 7 T cell receptor beta chains from one specimen sequenced in a study of technical replicates of blood from a handful of donors. Clones were read by immunoSEQ multiplex PCR, and TCRdb kept only the in-frame ones, dropping some. The repertoire holds tens of thousands of clones, with approximately 96% as singletons. Sequencing was performed on T cells isolated from PBMCs. The receptors derive from a human donor in good health.

The rearrangement links TRBV29-1 to TRBJ1-2; D gene unclear. Germline V gene sequence: CDR1 SQVTM, CDR2 ANQGSEA. CDR3 length: 14 residues. V lost 5 bases and J 8 bases, leaving 21 bases between the germline ends. The CDR3 bases are TGCAGCGTTACGTCGTTAGAGGTACTGAACGGCTACACCTTC. Protein product: CSVTSLEVLNGYTF.

The chain carries TRBV5-4 and TRBJ2-1, with 7 bases identical to TRBD2. V dropped 0 bases and J dropped 0; count of bases not matched to a gene: 6. Germline V CDR1 and CDR2: SGHNT, YYREEE (reference sequence). The CDR3 is 17 amino acids. The CDR3 nucleotides are TGTGCCAGCAGCTTGGATCTAGCGGCGACCTCCTACAATGAGCAGTTCTTC. This codes for CASSLDLAATSYNEQFF. The whole variable domain, filled in from reference TRBV5-4 and TRBJ2-1, reads ETGVTQSPTHLIKTRGQQVTLRCSSQSGHNTVSWYQQALGQGPQFIFQYYREEENGRGNFPPRFSGLQFPNYSSELNVNALELDDSALYLCASSLDLAATSYNEQFFGPGTRLTVL.

The chain employs TRBV6-5 and TRBJ2-2; D gene uncertain. Germline CDR1 and CDR2: MNHEY and SVGAGI. V lost 4 bases and J 6 bases, leaving 3 bases between the germline ends. The CDR3 covers 11 residues. CDR3 residues: CASSSAGELFF. The DNA for the CDR3 is TGTGCCAGCAGTTCTGCCGGGGAGCTGTTTTTT.

The chain recombines TRBV10-1 with TRBJ2-1, with 10 bases that match TRBD2. Germline CDR1 and CDR2: WNHNN and SYGVQD (reference sequence). The CDR3 sequence is 15 residues long. The V gene end was trimmed by 5 bases and the J gene end by 4 bases; junction bases not matched to a gene: 5. CDR3 amino acids: CASSPTSGLYNEQFF. The DNA for the CDR3 is TGCGCCAGCAGTCCGACTAGCGGGTTATACAATGAGCAGTTCTTC.

Here the CDR3 reads CARRPGHFSGNTIYF. The DNA of the CDR3 is TGTGCCAGGAGACCGGGACACTTCTCTGGAAACACCATATATTTT. The V call is TRBV6-1, the J call TRBJ1-3, with a possible D match to TRBD1 (6 bases). CDR1 is MNHNS and CDR2 is SASEGT in the germline V gene. Trimming cost V 9 bases and J 0 bases, with 15 bases left between them. The CDR3 is made up of 15 amino acids.

The chain couples TRBV6-6 to TRBJ2-1; 9 bases fit TRBD1. In germline, CDR1 is MNHNY, CDR2 SVGAGI (reference sequence). With V trimmed by 5 bases and J by 6 bases, 8 bases remained unmatched. This CDR3 region has 15 residues. The CDR3: CASSTWDRDPNEQFF. CDR3 DNA sequence: TGTGCCAGCAGTACCTGGGACAGGGATCCCAATGAGCAGTTCTTC.

V and J are TRBV19 and TRBJ2-5; TRBD2 is a possible D gene (6 bases). The V gene's germline CDR1 is LNHDA and CDR2 SQIVND (reference sequence). The CDR3 loop spans 15 amino acids. V gave up 5 bases and J gave up 1 base, with 14 bases separating them. The CDR3, as DNA: TGTGCCAGTAGTGGTGCGGGATACGTCCAAGAGACCCAGTACTTC. Translating gives CASSGAGYVQETQYF.